A single sample gave rise to the 16 T cell receptor beta chains below, sequenced in a study of beta chain features in type 1 diabetes. Study observations and caveats: Among all four CD4+ subsets, Type 1 diabetes patients had TCRB CDR3s that were moderately but significantly shorter.

The study reverse transcribed the entire isolated RNA, so it sequenced expressed TCRB transcripts. Here immunoSEQ multiplex PCR was the method, and the copy in TCRdb shows in-frame clones only, minus some. The sample has 310,000 or so clones; around 9.3% are singletons. Their antigens remain unidentified. Sequencing input: central memory CD4+ T cells from blood. The receptors stem from a man aged 30-40 years with type 1 diabetes.

At least ten counts were recorded for this clone. V gene TRBV28 combines with J gene TRBJ2-7; 9 bases map to TRBD1. CDR1 MDHEN and CDR2 SYDVKM come from the germline V gene. The J segment lost 5 bases and the V segment lost 8 bases, leaving 7 bases of the junction unmatched. The CDR3 runs to 13 residues. The chain's CDR3 is CASRDRVVNEQYF. CDR3 nucleotide sequence: TGTGCCAGCCGGGACAGGGTGGTAAACGAGCAGTACTTC. Together with reference TRBV28 and TRBJ2-7, the CDR3 gives the full variable domain: DVKVTQSSRYLVKRTGEKVFLECVQDMDHENMFWYRQDPGLGLRLIYFSYDVKMKEKGDIPEGYSVSREKKERFSLILESASTNQTSMYLCASRDRVVNEQYFGPGTRLTVT.

The chain has TRBV9 and TRBJ2-2; D may be TRBD2 (5 bases). The V gene's germline CDR1 is SGDLS and CDR2 YYNGEE. This CDR3 is built from 15 residues. Trimming pared 4 bases from V and 2 bases from J, leaving 12 bases between. The CDR3 spells CASSPWTGNTGELFF. The CDR3 bases are TGTGCCAGCAGCCCCTGGACTGGCAACACCGGGGAGCTGTTTTTT.

This clone was counted only a few times. The chain employs TRBV7-2 and TRBJ2-5; maybe TRBD1 (6 bases). V was pared by 5 bases and J by 2 bases, with 9 bases between. This CDR3 comprises 13 residues. Germline loops: CDR1 SGHTA, CDR2 FQGNSA. The CDR3 loop reads CASSPGHQETQYF. Here the CDR3 DNA reads TGTGCCAGCAGCCCGGGACATCAAGAGACCCAGTACTTC.

This clone was observed a handful of times. The V gene is TRBV4-3, the J gene TRBJ2-1; 9 positions match TRBD2. Germline loops: CDR1 LGHNA, CDR2 YSLEER. The V gene end was trimmed by 3 bases and the J gene end by 6 bases; junction bases not matched to a gene: 12. CDR3 size: 17 residues. For the CDR3, the DNA is TGCGCCAGCAGCCAGATTACTGGCGGGGGGGCCTTCAATGAGCAGTTCTTC. This codes for CASSQITGGGAFNEQFF.

This clone was counted a few times. The chain is built from TRBV5-6 and TRBJ1-6; D is unclear. This CDR3 has 14 amino acids. Germline loops: CDR1 SGHDT, CDR2 YYEEEE. V was clipped by 1 base and J by 6 bases, with 8 bases between them. CDR3 loop: CASSLTGRNSPLHF. The CDR3 nucleotides are TGTGCCAGCAGCTTGACCGGACGTAATTCACCCCTCCACTTT.

As DNA, the CDR3 is TGTGCCAGCAGCCCGGGGACAGGGGTCAGCTATGGCTACACCTTC. Residues: CASSPGTGVSYGYTF. V gene TRBV7-9 combines with J gene TRBJ1-2; TRBD1 agrees at 10 bases. Germline V gene sequence: CDR1 SEHNR, CDR2 FQNEAQ (reference sequence). The CDR3 consists of 15 residues. V lost 5 bases and J lost 4; bases outside the gene matches: 7.

Ten or more counts support this clone. The chain employs TRBV7-2 and TRBJ2-1; no clear D. The CDR3 spans 13 residues. Germline CDR1 reads SGHTA; CDR2 reads FQGNSA. V dropped 5 bases and J dropped 3 bases, with 8 bases sitting between them. The CDR3 region is CASSVADYNEQFF. CDR3 coding DNA: TGTGCCAGCAGCGTCGCAGACTACAATGAGCAGTTCTTC.

The chain is built from TRBV6-6 and TRBJ2-3, with D possibly called TRBD1 or TRBD2 (6 bases each). The length of the CDR3 is 13 residues. Germline lookup yields CDR1 MNHNY and CDR2 SVGAGI (reference sequence). V was clipped by 10 bases and J by 4 bases, with 15 bases between them. The chain's CDR3 is CATRAGEADTQYF. CDR3 nucleotide sequence: TGTGCCACCAGGGCAGGGGAGGCAGATACGCAGTATTTT.

The chain joins TRBV30 to TRBJ2-6, with 8 bases identical to TRBD1. V shed 3 bases, J shed 0 bases, and the junction held 1 base outside the gene matches. From germline, CDR1 is GTSNPN and CDR2 SVGIG (reference sequence). The CDR3 covers 15 residues. CDR3 sequence: CAWSGTGSGANVLTF. For the CDR3, the DNA is TGTGCCTGGAGCGGGACAGGCTCTGGGGCCAACGTCCTGACTTTC.

The gene calls are TRBV6-6 and TRBJ1-2; weak D call: TRBD1 (6 bases). The CDR3 covers 13 residues. Trimming pared 5 bases from V and 4 bases from J, leaving 11 bases between. Per germline, CDR1 MNHNY and CDR2 SVGAGI (reference sequence). CDR3 in DNA: TGTGCCAGCAGTCCCCAGGGGAGCTATGGCTACACCTTC. Encoded protein: CASSPQGSYGYTF.

This clone has more than one count but fewer than ten. In DNA form, the CDR3 reads TGTGCCAGCAGTTTCACCGGGACAGGGAACAATCAGCCCCAGCATTTT. This gives the protein CASSFTGTGNNQPQHF. The J gene is TRBJ1-5, the V gene TRBV6-6, with TRBD1 matching over 9 bases. This CDR3 is 16 amino acids long. CDR1 and CDR2 (germline): MNHNY, SVGAGI (reference sequence). V was pared by 4 bases and J by 3 bases, with 7 bases of the junction left unmatched.

The rearrangement uses TRBV6-5 and TRBJ1-4, with D hard to call. Germline V gene lookup returns CDR1 MNHEY and CDR2 SVGAGI. The V end lost 8 bases, the J end lost 8 bases, and 12 bases lay between the germline ends. The length of the CDR3 is 12 residues. CDR3 in amino acids: CASPPDEEKLFF. Here the CDR3 DNA reads TGTGCCAGCCCTCCGGACGAAGAAAAACTGTTTTTT.

This chain links TRBV29-1 with TRBJ2-5; 12 nucleotides agree with TRBD1. Germline loops: CDR1 SQVTM, CDR2 ANQGSEA. Trimming cost V 6 bases and J 5 bases; bases outside gene matches: 10. The CDR3 totals 15 residues. Here the CDR3 reads CSVNDGTGGGETQYF. CDR3 DNA: TGCAGCGTGAATGACGGGACAGGGGGCGGGGAGACCCAGTACTTC.

The chain joins TRBV5-1 to TRBJ1-1, with D unresolved. Germline V gives CDR1 SGHRS, CDR2 YFSETQ. V lost 0 bases and J lost 5, with 17 bases in between. This CDR3 is 16 amino acids long. The CDR3 sequence is CASSLAGIRTGTEAFF. The CDR3 nucleotides are TGCGCCAGCAGCTTGGCCGGTATCAGGACGGGGACTGAAGCTTTCTTT.

The chain employs TRBV6-1 and TRBJ2-5; 9 nucleotides align to TRBD2. The CDR3 runs to 17 residues. Germline assignment: CDR1 MNHNS and CDR2 SASEGT. J was trimmed by 5 bases and V by 2 bases; bases with no gene match: 12. The DNA for the CDR3 is TGTGCCAGCAGTGAAAATGTCCTAGCGGGGTCCTCGGAGACCCAGTACTTC. Translation gives CASSENVLAGSSETQYF.

This rearrangement joins TRBV5-1 to TRBJ1-1; D may be TRBD1 (6 bases). Germline values: CDR1 SGHRS, CDR2 YFSETQ. V lost 4 bases to trimming and J lost 4 bases, with 14 bases between them. The CDR3 runs 14 residues. The CDR3 sequence: CASSVQTGTTEAFF. In DNA, the CDR3 is TGCGCCAGCAGCGTCCAAACAGGGACCACTGAAGCTTTCTTT.